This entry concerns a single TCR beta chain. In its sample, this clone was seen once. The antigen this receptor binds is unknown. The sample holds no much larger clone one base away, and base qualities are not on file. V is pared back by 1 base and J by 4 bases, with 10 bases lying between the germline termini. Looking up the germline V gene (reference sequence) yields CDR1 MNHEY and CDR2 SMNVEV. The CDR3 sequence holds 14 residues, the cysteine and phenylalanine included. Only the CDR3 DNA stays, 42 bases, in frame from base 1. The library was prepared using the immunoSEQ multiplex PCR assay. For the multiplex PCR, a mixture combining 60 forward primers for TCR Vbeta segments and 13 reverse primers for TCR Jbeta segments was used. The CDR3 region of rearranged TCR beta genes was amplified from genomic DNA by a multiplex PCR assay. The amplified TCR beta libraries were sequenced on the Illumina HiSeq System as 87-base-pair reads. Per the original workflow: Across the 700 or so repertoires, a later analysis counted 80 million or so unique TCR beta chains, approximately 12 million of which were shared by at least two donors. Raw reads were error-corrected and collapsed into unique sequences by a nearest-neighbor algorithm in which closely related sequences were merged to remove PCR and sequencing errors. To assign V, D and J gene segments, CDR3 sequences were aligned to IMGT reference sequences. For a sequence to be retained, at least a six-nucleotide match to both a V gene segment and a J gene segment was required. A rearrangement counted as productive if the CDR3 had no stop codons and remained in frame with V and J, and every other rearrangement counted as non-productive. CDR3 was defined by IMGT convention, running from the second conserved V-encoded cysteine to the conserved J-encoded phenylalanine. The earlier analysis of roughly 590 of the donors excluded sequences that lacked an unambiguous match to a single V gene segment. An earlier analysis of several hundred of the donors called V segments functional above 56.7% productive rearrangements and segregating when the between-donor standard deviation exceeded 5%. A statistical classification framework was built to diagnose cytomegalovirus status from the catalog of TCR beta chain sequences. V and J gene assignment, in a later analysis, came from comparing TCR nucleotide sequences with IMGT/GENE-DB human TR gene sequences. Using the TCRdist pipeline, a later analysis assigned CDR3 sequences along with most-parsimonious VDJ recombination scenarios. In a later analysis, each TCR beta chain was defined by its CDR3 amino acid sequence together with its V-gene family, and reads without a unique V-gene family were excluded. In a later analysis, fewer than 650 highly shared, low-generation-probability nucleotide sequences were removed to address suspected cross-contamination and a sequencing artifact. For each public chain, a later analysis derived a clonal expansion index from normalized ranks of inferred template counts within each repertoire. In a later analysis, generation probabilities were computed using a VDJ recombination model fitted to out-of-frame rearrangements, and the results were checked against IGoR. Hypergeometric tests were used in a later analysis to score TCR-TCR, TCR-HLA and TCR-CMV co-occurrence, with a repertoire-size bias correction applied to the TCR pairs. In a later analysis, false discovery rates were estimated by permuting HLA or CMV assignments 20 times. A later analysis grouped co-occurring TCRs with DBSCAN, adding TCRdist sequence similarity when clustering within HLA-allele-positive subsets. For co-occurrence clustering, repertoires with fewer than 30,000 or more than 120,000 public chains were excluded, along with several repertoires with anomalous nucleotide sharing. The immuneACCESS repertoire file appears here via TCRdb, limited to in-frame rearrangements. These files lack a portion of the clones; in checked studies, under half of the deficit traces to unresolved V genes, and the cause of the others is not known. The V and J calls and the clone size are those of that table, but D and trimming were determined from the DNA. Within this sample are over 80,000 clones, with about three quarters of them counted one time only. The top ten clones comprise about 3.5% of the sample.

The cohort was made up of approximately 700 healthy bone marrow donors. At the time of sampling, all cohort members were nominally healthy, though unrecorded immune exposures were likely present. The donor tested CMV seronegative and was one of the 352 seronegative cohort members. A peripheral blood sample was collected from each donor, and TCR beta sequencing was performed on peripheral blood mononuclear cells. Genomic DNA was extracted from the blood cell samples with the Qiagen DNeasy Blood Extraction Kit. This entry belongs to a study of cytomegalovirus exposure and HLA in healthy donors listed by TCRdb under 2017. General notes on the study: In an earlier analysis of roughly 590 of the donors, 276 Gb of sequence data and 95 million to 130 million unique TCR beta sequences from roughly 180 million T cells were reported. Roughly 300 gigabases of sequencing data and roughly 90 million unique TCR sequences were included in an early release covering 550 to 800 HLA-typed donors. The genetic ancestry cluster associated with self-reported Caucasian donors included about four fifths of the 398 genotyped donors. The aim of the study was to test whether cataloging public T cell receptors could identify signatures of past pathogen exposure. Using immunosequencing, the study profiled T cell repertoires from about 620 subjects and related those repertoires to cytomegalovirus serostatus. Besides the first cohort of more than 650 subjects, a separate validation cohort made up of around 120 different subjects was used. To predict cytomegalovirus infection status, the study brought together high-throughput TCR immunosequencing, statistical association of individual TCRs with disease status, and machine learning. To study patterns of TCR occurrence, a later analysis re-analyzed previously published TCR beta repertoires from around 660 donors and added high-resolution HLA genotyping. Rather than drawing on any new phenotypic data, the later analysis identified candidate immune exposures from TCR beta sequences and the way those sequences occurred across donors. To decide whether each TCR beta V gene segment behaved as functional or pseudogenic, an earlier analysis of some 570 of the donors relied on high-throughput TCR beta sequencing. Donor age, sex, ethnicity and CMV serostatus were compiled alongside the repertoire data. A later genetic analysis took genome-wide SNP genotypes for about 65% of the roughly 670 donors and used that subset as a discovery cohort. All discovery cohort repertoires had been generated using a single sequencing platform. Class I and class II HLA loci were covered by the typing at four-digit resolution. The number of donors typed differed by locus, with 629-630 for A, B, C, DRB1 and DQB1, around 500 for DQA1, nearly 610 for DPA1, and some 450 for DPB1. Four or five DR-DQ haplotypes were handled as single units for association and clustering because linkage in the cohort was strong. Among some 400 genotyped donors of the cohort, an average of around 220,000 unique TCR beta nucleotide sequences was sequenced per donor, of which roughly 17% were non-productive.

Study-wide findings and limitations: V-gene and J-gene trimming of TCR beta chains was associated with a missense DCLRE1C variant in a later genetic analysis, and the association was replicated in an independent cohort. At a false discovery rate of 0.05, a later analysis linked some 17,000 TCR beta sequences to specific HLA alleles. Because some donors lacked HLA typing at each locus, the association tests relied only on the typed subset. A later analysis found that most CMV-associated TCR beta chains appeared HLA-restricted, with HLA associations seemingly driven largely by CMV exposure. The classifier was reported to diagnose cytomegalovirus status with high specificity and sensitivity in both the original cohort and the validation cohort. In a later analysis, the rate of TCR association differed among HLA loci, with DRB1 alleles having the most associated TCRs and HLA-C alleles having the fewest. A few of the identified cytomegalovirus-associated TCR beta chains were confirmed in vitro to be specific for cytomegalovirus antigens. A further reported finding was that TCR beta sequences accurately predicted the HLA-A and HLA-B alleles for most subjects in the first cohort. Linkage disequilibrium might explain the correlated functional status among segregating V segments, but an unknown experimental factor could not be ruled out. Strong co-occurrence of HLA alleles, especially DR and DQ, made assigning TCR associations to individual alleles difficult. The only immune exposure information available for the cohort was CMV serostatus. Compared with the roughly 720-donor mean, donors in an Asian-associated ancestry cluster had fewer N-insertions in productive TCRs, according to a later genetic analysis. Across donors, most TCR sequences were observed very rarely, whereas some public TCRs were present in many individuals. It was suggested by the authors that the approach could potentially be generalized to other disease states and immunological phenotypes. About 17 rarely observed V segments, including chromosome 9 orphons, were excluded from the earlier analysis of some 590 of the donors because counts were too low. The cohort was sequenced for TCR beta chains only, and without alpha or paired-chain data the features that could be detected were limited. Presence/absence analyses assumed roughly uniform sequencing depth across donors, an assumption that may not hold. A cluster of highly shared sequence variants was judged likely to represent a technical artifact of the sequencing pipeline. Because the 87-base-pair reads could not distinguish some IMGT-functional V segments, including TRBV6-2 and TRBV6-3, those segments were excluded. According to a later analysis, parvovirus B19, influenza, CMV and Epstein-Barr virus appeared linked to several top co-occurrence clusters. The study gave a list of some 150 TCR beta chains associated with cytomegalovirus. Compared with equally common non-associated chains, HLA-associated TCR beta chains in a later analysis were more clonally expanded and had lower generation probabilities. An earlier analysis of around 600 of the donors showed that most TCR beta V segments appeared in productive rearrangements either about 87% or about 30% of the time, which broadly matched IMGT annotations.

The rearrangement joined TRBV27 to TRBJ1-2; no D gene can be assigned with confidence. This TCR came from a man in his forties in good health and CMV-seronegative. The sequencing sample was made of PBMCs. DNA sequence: TGTGCCAGCAGTTTATATCCGAGCGCCTATGGCTACACCTTC. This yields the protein CASSLYPSAYGYTF.